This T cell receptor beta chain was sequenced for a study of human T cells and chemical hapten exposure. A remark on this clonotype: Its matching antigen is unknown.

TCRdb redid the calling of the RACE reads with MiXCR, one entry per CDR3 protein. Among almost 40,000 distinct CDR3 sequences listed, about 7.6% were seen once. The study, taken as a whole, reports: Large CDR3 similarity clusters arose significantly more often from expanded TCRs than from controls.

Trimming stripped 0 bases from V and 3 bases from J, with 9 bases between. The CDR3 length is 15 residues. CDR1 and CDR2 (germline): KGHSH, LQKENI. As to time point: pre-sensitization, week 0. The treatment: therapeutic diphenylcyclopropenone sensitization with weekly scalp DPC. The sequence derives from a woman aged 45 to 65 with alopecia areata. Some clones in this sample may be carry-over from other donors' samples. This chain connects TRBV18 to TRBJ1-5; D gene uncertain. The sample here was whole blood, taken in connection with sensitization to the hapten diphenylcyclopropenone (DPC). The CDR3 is CASSPPGRINQPQHF. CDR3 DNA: TGTGCCAGCTCACCACCAGGTCGGATCAATCAGCCCCAGCATTTT.